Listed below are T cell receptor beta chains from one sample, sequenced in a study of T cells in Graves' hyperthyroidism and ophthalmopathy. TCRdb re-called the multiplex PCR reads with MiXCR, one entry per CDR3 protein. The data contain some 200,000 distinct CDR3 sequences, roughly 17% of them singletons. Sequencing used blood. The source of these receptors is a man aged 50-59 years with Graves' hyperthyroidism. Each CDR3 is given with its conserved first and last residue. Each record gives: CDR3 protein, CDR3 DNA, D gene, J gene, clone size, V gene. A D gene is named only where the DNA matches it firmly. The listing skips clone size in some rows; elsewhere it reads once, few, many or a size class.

CASSPDRYEQYF TGTGCCAGCAGCCCCGACAGGTACGAGCAGTACTTC - TRBJ2-7 many TRBV12-3/TRBV12-4
CASSLGGLAERDEQFF TGTGCCAGCAGCTTAGGGGGGCTAGCGGAAAGGGATGAGCAGTTCTTC - TRBJ2-1 - TRBV11-3
CASSPRTVRDTQYF TGTGCCAGCAGCCCCCGGACAGTCCGGGATACGCAGTATTTT - TRBJ2-3 - TRBV9
CASSILTSTGELFF TGTGCCAGTAGTATATTGACTAGCACCGGGGAGCTGTTTTTT - TRBJ2-2 - TRBV19
CASSPGTATSNQPQHF TGTGCCAGCAGCCCGGGGACGGCGACTAGCAATCAGCCCCAGCATTTT - TRBJ1-5 - TRBV4-2
CASSGQIDEQFF TGTGCCAGCAGTGGCCAGATCGATGAGCAGTTCTTC - TRBJ2-1 many TRBV6-1
CASSLIGQGASDTQYF TGTGCCAGCAGTTTAATAGGACAGGGGGCGTCAGATACGCAGTATTTT TRBD1 TRBJ2-3 many TRBV28
CASRSDLREQYF TGTGCCAGCAGGTCGGACTTAAGGGAGCAGTACTTC - TRBJ2-7 many TRBV3-1
CASRGLAGPLDEQFF TGTGCCAGCAGGGGACTAGCGGGACCCCTAGATGAGCAGTTCTTC TRBD2 TRBJ2-1 many TRBV28
CASIPDREGGQPQHF TGTGCCAGCATCCCGGACAGGGAAGGGGGTCAGCCCCAGCATTTT TRBD1 TRBJ1-5 - TRBV28
CASSQFRLAGPHLALEQYF TGTGCCAGCAGCCAATTCCGACTAGCGGGACCTCATCTAGCCCTCGAGCAGTACTTC TRBD2 TRBJ2-7 many TRBV3-1
CASSFAWTQETQYF TGCGCCAGCAGTTTCGCCTGGACCCAAGAGACCCAGTACTTC - TRBJ2-5 - TRBV5-1
CASSPQGGFIYNEQFF TGTGCCAGCTCACCTCAGGGGGGATTCATTTACAATGAGCAGTTCTTC - TRBJ2-1 many TRBV18
CASRARGSNEQYF TGTGCCAGCAGGGCCAGGGGGTCCAACGAGCAGTACTTC TRBD1 TRBJ2-7 many TRBV2
CASSWGPSESSGNTIYF TGCGCCAGCAGCTGGGGACCGAGCGAGAGCTCTGGAAACACCATATATTTT - TRBJ1-3 - TRBV5-1
CASSPILDRGETQYF TGTGCCAGCAGTCCCATCCTCGACAGGGGAGAGACCCAGTACTTC TRBD1 TRBJ2-5 many TRBV27
CASSDLRGGDEQYF TGTGCCAGCAGTGATCTTAGGGGAGGGGACGAGCAGTACTTC TRBD2 TRBJ2-7 few TRBV2
CASSRWTEQFF TGTGCCAGTAGTAGGTGGACCGAGCAGTTCTTC - TRBJ2-1 many TRBV19
CASRDPGLFNEQFF TGTGCCAGCAGGGACCCGGGGCTTTTCAATGAGCAGTTCTTC - TRBJ2-1 few TRBV6-2/TRBV6-3
CAWSVRLAGTDTQYF TGTGCCTGGAGTGTACGACTAGCGGGCACAGATACGCAGTATTTT TRBD2 TRBJ2-3 few TRBV30
CASSQDAGNQPQHF TGTGCCAGCAGCCAAGATGCAGGCAATCAGCCCCAGCATTTT - TRBJ1-5 - TRBV3-1
CAISDLHEQFF TGTGCCATCAGTGATTTGCATGAGCAGTTCTTC - TRBJ2-1 many TRBV10-3
CASRFPSYEQYF TGTGCCAGCAGGTTCCCATCCTACGAGCAGTACTTC - TRBJ2-7 - TRBV6-2/TRBV6-3
CASRVTGGQETQYF TGTGCCAGCAGGGTTACAGGGGGCCAGGAGACCCAGTACTTC TRBD1 TRBJ2-5 many TRBV6-1
CSARDRYTDTQYF TGCAGTGCTAGAGACCGTTACACAGATACGCAGTATTTT - TRBJ2-3 many TRBV20-1
CASSVGITGRNSPLHF TGTGCCAGCAGCGTAGGGATCACAGGCCGGAATTCACCCCTCCACTTT - TRBJ1-6 many TRBV9
CASSLLQRNTGELFF TGCGCCAGCAGCTTGTTGCAACGGAACACCGGGGAGCTGTTTTTT - TRBJ2-2 few TRBV5-1
CATTGEGRYGYTF TGTGCCACAACAGGAGAGGGACGCTATGGCTACACCTTC - TRBJ1-2 - TRBV19
CASSLQNQPQHF TGTGCCAGCAGTTTACAGAATCAGCCCCAGCATTTT - TRBJ1-5 few TRBV12-3/TRBV12-4